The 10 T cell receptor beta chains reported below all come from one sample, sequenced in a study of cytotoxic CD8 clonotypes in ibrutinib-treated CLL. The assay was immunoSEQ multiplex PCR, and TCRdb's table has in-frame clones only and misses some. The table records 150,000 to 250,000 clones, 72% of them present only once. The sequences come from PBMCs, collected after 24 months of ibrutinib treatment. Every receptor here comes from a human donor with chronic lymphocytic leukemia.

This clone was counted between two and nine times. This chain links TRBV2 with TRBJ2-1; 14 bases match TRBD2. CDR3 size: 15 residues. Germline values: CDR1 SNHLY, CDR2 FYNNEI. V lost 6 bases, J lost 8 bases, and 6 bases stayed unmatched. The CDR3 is CASRGTSGSDDEQFF. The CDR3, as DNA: TGTGCCAGCAGAGGGACTAGCGGGAGTGATGATGAGCAGTTCTTC.

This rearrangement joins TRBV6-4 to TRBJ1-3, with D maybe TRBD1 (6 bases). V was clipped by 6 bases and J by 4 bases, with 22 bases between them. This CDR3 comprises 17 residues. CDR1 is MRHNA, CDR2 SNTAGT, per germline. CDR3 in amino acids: CASRPLTPDSRGNTIYF. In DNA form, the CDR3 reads TGTGCCAGCAGACCACTTACCCCGGACAGCCGCGGAAACACCATATATTTT.

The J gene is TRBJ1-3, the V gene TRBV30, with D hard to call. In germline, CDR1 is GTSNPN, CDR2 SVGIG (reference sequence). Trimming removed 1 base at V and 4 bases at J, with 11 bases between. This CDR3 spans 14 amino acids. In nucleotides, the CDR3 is TGTGCCTGGAGTGGTCTTTCTATAGGAAACACCATATATTTT. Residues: CAWSGLSIGNTIYF.

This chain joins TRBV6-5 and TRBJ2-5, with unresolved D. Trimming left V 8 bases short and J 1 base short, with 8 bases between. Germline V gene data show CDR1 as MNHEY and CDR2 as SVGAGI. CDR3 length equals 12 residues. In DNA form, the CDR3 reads TGTGCCAGCCGCAGCTTCCAAGAGACCCAGTACTTC. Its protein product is CASRSFQETQYF.

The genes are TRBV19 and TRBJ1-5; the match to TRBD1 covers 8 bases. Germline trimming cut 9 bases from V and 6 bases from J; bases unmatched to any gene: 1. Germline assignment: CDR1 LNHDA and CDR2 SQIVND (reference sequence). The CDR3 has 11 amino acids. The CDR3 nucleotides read TGTGCCAGCGACAGGGGTCAGCCCCAGCATTTT. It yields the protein CASDRGQPQHF. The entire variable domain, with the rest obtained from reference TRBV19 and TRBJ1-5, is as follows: DGGITQSPKYLFRKEGQNVTLSCEQNLNHDAMYWYRQDPGQGLRLIYYSQIVNDFQKGDIAEGYSVSREKKESFPLTVTSAQKNPTAFYLCASDRGQPQHFGDGTRLSIL.

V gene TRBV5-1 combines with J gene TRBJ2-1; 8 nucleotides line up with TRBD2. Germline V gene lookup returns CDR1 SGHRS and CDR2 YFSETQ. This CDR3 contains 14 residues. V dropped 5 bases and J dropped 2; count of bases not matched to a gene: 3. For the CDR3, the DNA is TGCGCCAGCAGTAATAGCGGGGCCTACAATGAGCAGTTCTTC. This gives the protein CASSNSGAYNEQFF.

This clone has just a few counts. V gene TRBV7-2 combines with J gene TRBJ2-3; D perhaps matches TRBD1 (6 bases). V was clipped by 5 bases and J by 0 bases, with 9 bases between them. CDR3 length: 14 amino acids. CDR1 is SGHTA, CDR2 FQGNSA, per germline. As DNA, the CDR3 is TGTGCCAGCAGCCCAGGGGACAGCACAGATACGCAGTATTTT. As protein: CASSPGDSTDTQYF.

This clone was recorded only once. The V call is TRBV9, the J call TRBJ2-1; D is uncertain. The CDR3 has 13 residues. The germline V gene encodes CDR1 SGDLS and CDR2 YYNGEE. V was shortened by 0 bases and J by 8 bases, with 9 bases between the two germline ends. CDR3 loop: CASSVGVRDEQFF. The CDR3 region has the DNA TGTGCCAGCAGCGTAGGGGTTCGGGATGAGCAGTTCTTC.

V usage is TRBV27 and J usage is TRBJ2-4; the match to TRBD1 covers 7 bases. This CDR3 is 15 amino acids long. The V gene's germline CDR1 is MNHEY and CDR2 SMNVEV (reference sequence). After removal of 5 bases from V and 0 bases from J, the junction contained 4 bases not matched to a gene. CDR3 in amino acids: CASSRTGLAKNIQYF. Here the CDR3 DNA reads TGTGCCAGCAGTCGGACAGGTTTAGCCAAAAACATTCAGTACTTC.

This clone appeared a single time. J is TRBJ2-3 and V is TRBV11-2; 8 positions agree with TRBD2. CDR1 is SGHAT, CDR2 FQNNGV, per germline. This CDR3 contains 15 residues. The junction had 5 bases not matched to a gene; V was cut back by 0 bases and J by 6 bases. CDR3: CASSLDGTRDDTQYF. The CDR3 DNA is TGTGCCAGCAGCTTAGACGGGACTAGGGACGATACGCAGTATTTT. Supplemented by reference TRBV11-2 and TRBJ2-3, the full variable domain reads EAGVAQSPRYKIIEKRQSVAFWCNPISGHATLYWYQQILGQGPKLLIQFQNNGVVDDSQLPKDRFSAERLKGVDSTLKIQPAKLEDSAVYLCASSLDGTRDDTQYFGPGTRLTVL.